Listed here are 10 T cell receptor beta chains from one sample, sequenced in a study of cytomegalovirus exposure and HLA in healthy donors. Researchers ran the PCR with 60 Vbeta and 13 Jbeta primers. Sequencing was performed with immunoSEQ multiplex PCR; in TCRdb, only in-frame clones are kept and a portion is missing. There are around 130,000 clones in the sample; about 63% occur only once, and around 1.6% lies in the top ten. Source material: PBMCs. The origin of the receptors is a man younger than 40 in good health and CMV-seropositive.

CDR3 sequence: CASSLLDGGREYNEQFF. CDR3 nucleotide sequence: TGTGCCAGCAGCCTACTAGACGGCGGGAGGGAGTACAATGAGCAGTTCTTC. This chain connects TRBV7-9 to TRBJ2-1, with 9 positions matching TRBD2. Germline V gene lookup returns CDR1 SEHNR and CDR2 FQNEAQ (reference sequence). The CDR3 totals 17 residues. With 5 bases clipped from V and 4 bases from J, the junction kept 12 bases outside the gene matches. Full variable domain (remainder filled in from reference TRBV7-9 and TRBJ2-1): DTGVSQNPRHKITKRGQNVTFRCDPISEHNRLYWYRQTLGQGPEFLTYFQNEAQLEKSRLLSDRFSAERPKGSFSTLEIQRTEQGDSAMYLCASSLLDGGREYNEQFFGPGTRLTVL.

This clone is labeled medium-sized. The chain employs TRBV6-1 and TRBJ1-1; D ambiguous. Trimming removed 1 base at V and 7 bases at J, with 13 bases between. The germline gives CDR1 MNHNS, CDR2 SASEGT. The CDR3 is 14 residues long. The CDR3: CASSEDEVTLEAFF. The CDR3 DNA follows: TGTGCCAGCAGTGAAGACGAGGTAACCCTTGAAGCTTTCTTT.

The chain couples TRBV18 to TRBJ1-1; D perhaps matches TRBD1 (6 bases). Germline CDR1 KGHSH, CDR2 LQKENI. The CDR3 spans 13 residues. V gave up 2 bases and J gave up 7 bases, with 11 bases separating them. The CDR3 loop is CASSPTSDSEAFF. Written as DNA, the CDR3 is TGTGCCAGCTCACCAACATCGGACAGTGAAGCTTTCTTT.

The chain combines TRBV5-1 with TRBJ2-5; 8 nucleotides align to TRBD2. Germline CDR1 is SGHRS and CDR2 is YFSETQ. After removal of 7 bases from V and 0 bases from J, the junction contained 11 bases not matched to a gene. CDR3 length: 16 residues. In nucleotides, the CDR3 is TGCGCCAGCGCCCGGGCCGGGGGGGGAAACCAAGAGACCCAGTACTTC. Amino acid sequence: CASARAGGGNQETQYF.

The table lists this clone with a few counts. The chain's CDR3 is CASSPGEGSYADTQYF. CDR3 nucleotides: TGTGCCAGCAGCCCGGGGGAAGGTAGTTATGCAGATACGCAGTATTTT. The V and J genes are TRBV11-2 and TRBJ2-3; D may be TRBD2 (6 bases). Per germline, CDR1 SGHAT and CDR2 FQNNGV. With 5 bases removed from V and 4 bases from J, the gap between germline ends came to 19 bases. The CDR3 sequence is 16 residues long.

This clone has a handful of counts. The V and J genes are TRBV25-1 and TRBJ1-4; 11 bases fit TRBD1. Germline assignment: CDR1 MGHDK and CDR2 SYGVNS. V shed 1 base and J 5 bases; nucleotides not matched to a gene: 9. The CDR3 consists of 18 residues. This CDR3 reads CASSEFGDRGSGNEKLFF. The CDR3 DNA sequence: TGTGCCAGCAGTGAATTTGGGGACAGGGGGTCGGGGAATGAAAAACTGTTTTTT.

This chain connects TRBV18 to TRBJ2-7; TRBD2 matches at 11 bases. This CDR3 has 16 amino acids. The germline V gene encodes CDR1 KGHSH and CDR2 LQKENI. J gave up 2 bases and V 0 bases, and 3 bases lay outside the gene matches. The CDR3 here is CASSPPGTSGTYEQYF. CDR3 DNA: TGTGCCAGCTCACCACCCGGGACTAGCGGTACCTACGAGCAGTACTTC.

Turning to this clone: The same CDR3 arises from other DNA sequences in this sample as well. V and J are TRBV27 and TRBJ1-1; D not resolved. This CDR3 is 12 amino acids long. Germline values: CDR1 MNHEY, CDR2 SMNVEV (reference sequence). Trimming shortened V by 6 bases and J by 0 bases, and 5 bases separated the two germline ends. CDR3 in DNA: TGTGCCAGCAGACAGATGAACACTGAAGCTTTCTTT. Residues: CASRQMNTEAFF.

The chain employs TRBV28 and TRBJ2-7; possible D gene TRBD1, 5 bases. Germline CDR1 is MDHEN and CDR2 is SYDVKM. This CDR3 has 15 amino acids. V was pared by 4 bases and J by 2 bases, with 15 bases between. Here the CDR3 DNA reads TGTGCCAGCAGTTCCCCCAACAGGTGGGCCTACGAGCAGTACTTC. This codes for CASSSPNRWAYEQYF. The complete variable domain, with remaining parts taken from reference TRBV28 and TRBJ2-7, reads DVKVTQSSRYLVKRTGEKVFLECVQDMDHENMFWYRQDPGLGLRLIYFSYDVKMKEKGDIPEGYSVSREKKERFSLILESASTNQTSMYLCASSSPNRWAYEQYFGPGTRLTVT.

The V call is TRBV28, the J call TRBJ2-4; TRBD2 matches 11 bases. The J segment lost 6 bases and the V segment lost 7 bases, leaving 5 bases of the junction unmatched. CDR1 is MDHEN, CDR2 SYDVKM, per germline. This CDR3 comprises 14 residues. CDR3 nucleotides: TGTGCCAGCACCATAGCGGGGGGGGGAAACATTCAGTACTTC. This sequence encodes CASTIAGGGNIQYF.